These 24 T cell receptor beta chains were all obtained from the same sample, sequenced in a study of cytomegalovirus exposure and HLA in healthy donors. The PCR ran on 60 Vbeta and 13 Jbeta primers. Produced via immunoSEQ multiplex PCR; TCRdb's table is partial and in-frame only. The sample has over 140,000 clones, 70% to 85% seen once. Sequenced material: PBMCs. The receptors here all came from a man aged 25-45 years in good health and CMV-seropositive.

The CDR3 DNA reads as TGTGCCAGCAGCTTGACGGGGGGAAGCACAGATACGCAGTATTTT. This translates into CASSLTGGSTDTQYF. J is TRBJ2-3 and V is TRBV5-8; TRBD2 agrees at 7 bases. The CDR3 extends over 15 amino acids. The germline CDR1 and CDR2 sequences are SGHTS and YDEGEE. With V trimmed by 1 base and J by 0 bases, 2 bases remained unmatched.

Turning to this clone: The sample carries other DNA sequences with the same CDR3. The V gene is TRBV29-1, the J gene TRBJ1-4; D not certain. Trimming stripped 5 bases from V and 8 bases from J, with 18 bases between. Germline V gene lookup returns CDR1 SQVTM and CDR2 ANQGSEA. The CDR3 spans 14 residues. CDR3 nucleotide sequence: TGCAGCGTTTGTTATACAGCGGTCGCCGAAAAACTGTTTTTT. It translates to CSVCYTAVAEKLFF. Combining the CDR3 with reference TRBV29-1 and TRBJ1-4 gives the whole variable domain SAVISQKPSRDICQRGTSLTIQCQVDSQVTMMFWYRQQPGQSLTLIATANQGSEATYESGFVIDKFPISRPNLTFSTLTVSNMSPEDSSIYLCSVCYTAVAEKLFFGSGTQLSVL.

This clone was observed once. This chain links TRBV5-4 with TRBJ1-1; TRBD1 aligns across 8 bases. Germline V CDR1 and CDR2: SGHNT, YYREEE (reference sequence). This CDR3 comprises 12 residues. Trimming cost V 4 bases and J 11 bases; bases outside gene matches: 7. The CDR3 here is CASSPGQGWAFF. The CDR3 DNA is TGTGCCAGCAGCCCTGGACAGGGTTGGGCTTTCTTT. The whole variable domain, filled in from reference TRBV5-4 and TRBJ1-1, reads ETGVTQSPTHLIKTRGQQVTLRCSSQSGHNTVSWYQQALGQGPQFIFQYYREEENGRGNFPPRFSGLQFPNYSSELNVNALELDDSALYLCASSPGQGWAFFGQGTRLTVV.

The V gene is TRBV6-4, the J gene TRBJ2-3, with 8 positions matching TRBD2. J lost 0 bases, V lost 7 bases, and 3 bases had no gene match. The CDR3 is 14 residues long. Germline loops: CDR1 MRHNA, CDR2 SNTAGT. CDR3 in amino acids: CASKAGVSTDTQYF. In DNA form, the CDR3 reads TGTGCCAGCAAAGCGGGGGTGAGCACAGATACGCAGTATTTT.

The V call is TRBV5-1, the J call TRBJ1-4; possible D gene TRBD1, 5 bases. The length of the CDR3 is 13 residues. Deletions cut 4 bases from V and 5 bases from J, with 9 bases between. CDR1 is SGHRS and CDR2 is YFSETQ in the germline V gene. CDR3 sequence reads: CASSAGLNEKLFF. In DNA, the CDR3 is TGCGCCAGCAGCGCAGGGTTAAATGAAAAACTGTTTTTT.

As to this clone: At one end the junction does not follow the germline gene, possibly because of a read error. The V call is TRBV29-1, the J call TRBJ1-2; a weak D match, TRBD1 (6 bases). Germline-derived CDR1 and CDR2 are SQVTM and ANQGSEA. This CDR3 is 12 amino acids long. The CDR3 loop is CSAEQGLGGYTF. CDR3 nucleotide sequence: TGCAGCGCTGAACAGGGCCTCGGCGGCTACACCTTC.

For this clone: Other DNA sequences in the same sample also yield this CDR3. This sequence joins TRBV18 and TRBJ2-3; TRBD2 agrees at 13 bases. With 3 bases clipped from V and 6 bases from J, the junction kept 3 bases outside the gene matches. Germline CDR1 reads KGHSH; CDR2 reads LQKENI. The CDR3 has 15 amino acids. The CDR3, as DNA: TGTGCCAGCTCACCGGGACTAGCGGGGCTCGATACGCAGTATTTT. It translates to CASSPGLAGLDTQYF.

This chain connects TRBV27 to TRBJ2-3, with D hard to call. CDR1 and CDR2 (germline): MNHEY, SMNVEV (reference sequence). This CDR3 has 13 amino acids. V was trimmed by 7 bases and J by 2 bases, leaving 10 bases between them. In DNA form, the CDR3 reads TGTGCCAGCACCTCCCCCCTCACAGATACGCAGTATTTT. Its translation is CASTSPLTDTQYF.

This clone was picked up a small number of times. The J gene is TRBJ1-1, the V gene TRBV28; no clear D gene. The ends were cut back, 1 base at V and 3 bases at J, with 6 bases in the middle. CDR1 MDHEN and CDR2 SYDVKM come from the germline V gene. This CDR3 contains 13 residues. CDR3 sequence: CASSLYRYTEAFF. The DNA for the CDR3 is TGTGCCAGCAGTTTATATCGGTACACTGAAGCTTTCTTT.

The chain is built from TRBV7-7 and TRBJ2-7; 9 bases agree with TRBD2. CDR3 length: 17 residues. The germline V gene encodes CDR1 SSHAT and CDR2 FNYEAQ (reference sequence). V dropped 11 bases and J dropped 3; count of bases not matched to a gene: 20. In nucleotides, the CDR3 is TGTGCCCCAAATACAGCCCTTGCGGGGGGGATACGCTACGAGCAGTACTTC. Its translation: CAPNTALAGGIRYEQYF.

This clone was detected only a few times. The V and J genes are TRBV6-1 and TRBJ2-7; 8 bases align to TRBD2. This CDR3 is 16 amino acids long. V shed 0 bases and J 2 bases; nucleotides not matched to a gene: 6. Germline assignment: CDR1 MNHNS and CDR2 SASEGT. For the CDR3, the DNA is TGTGCCAGCAGTGAAGCGGCTAGCGGGCGTACCTACGAGCAGTACTTC. It codes for CASSEAASGRTYEQYF.

The genes are TRBV11-1 and TRBJ1-1; D not resolved. Trimming took 7 bases from V and 4 from J, leaving 10 bases between them. The CDR3 sequence is 12 residues long. CDR1 and CDR2 (germline): SGHAT, FQDESV (reference sequence). CDR3: CASTPGSTEAFF. CDR3 in DNA: TGTGCCAGCACCCCCGGGAGCACTGAAGCTTTCTTT.

V is TRBV29-1 and J is TRBJ1-2; D call uncertain. The CDR3 loop spans 13 amino acids. Germline V gives CDR1 SQVTM, CDR2 ANQGSEA. V lost 2 bases and J lost 1, with 8 bases in between. This CDR3 is CSVEFTSNYGYTF. CDR3 DNA: TGCAGCGTTGAATTCACAAGTAACTATGGCTACACCTTC.

CDR3: CASSLRSGGRHEQYF. The CDR3 DNA reads as TGTGCCAGCAGCTTGAGGTCGGGGGGGAGACACGAGCAGTACTTC. This chain links TRBV5-8 with TRBJ2-7, with 8 bases lining up with TRBD2. The CDR3 contains 15 residues. CDR1 SGHTS and CDR2 YDEGEE come from the germline V gene. Trimming removed 1 base from V and 5 bases from J; junction bases left unmatched: 8.

The chain joins TRBV7-9 to TRBJ2-7; 9 nucleotides line up with TRBD1. The germline gives CDR1 SEHNR, CDR2 FQNEAQ (reference sequence). The V and J ends lost 2 bases and 6 bases, in that order; junction bases with no gene match: 5. The CDR3 has 14 residues. In DNA, the CDR3 is TGTGCCAGCAGCTTACTACAGGGGGCAAGCGAGCAGTACTTC. Translating gives CASSLLQGASEQYF.

As concerns this clone: Relative to the germline gene, one junction end is altered; a read error may explain this. Other DNA sequences in this sample translate to the same CDR3. The chain links TRBV28 to TRBJ1-2; D remains ambiguous. CDR3 length: 13 residues. Germline CDR1 reads MDHEN; CDR2 reads SYDVKM. CDR3 protein: CASSPGLLDGYTF. The CDR3 nucleotides are TGCGCCAGCAGTCCCGGACTGCTGGATGGCTACACCTTC.

V usage is TRBV11-2 and J usage is TRBJ1-3; tentatively, D is TRBD1 (5 bases). Between the trimmed V and J ends, which lost 4 bases and 2 bases, there was a span of 9 bases. The CDR3 covers 14 residues. Germline CDR1 reads SGHAT; CDR2 reads FQNNGV. The CDR3 region has the DNA TGTGCCAGCAGCTCCCTCAGGGCTGGAAACACCATATATTTT. Amino acid sequence: CASSSLRAGNTIYF.

Concerning this clone itself: The identical CDR3 is also encoded by other nucleotide sequences in the sample. The chain couples TRBV4-1 to TRBJ2-1; the match to TRBD2 covers 12 bases. Germline CDR1 and CDR2: MGHRA and YSYEKL. V trimming: 3 bases; J trimming: 7 bases; junction bases outside the gene matches: 10. The length of the CDR3 is 17 residues. In DNA form, the CDR3 reads TGCGCCAGCAGCCATCACACCGGGACTAGCGGGTCTAATGAGCAGTTCTTC. Translating it yields CASSHHTGTSGSNEQFF.

V and J are TRBV27 and TRBJ2-7; 8 nucleotides line up with TRBD1. The CDR3 has 17 residues. J lost 2 bases, V lost 6 bases, and 15 bases had no gene match. The V gene's germline CDR1 is MNHEY and CDR2 SMNVEV (reference sequence). CDR3 bases: TGTGCCAGCAGAATCAGTGGACAGGGTATTATTCCCTACGAGCAGTACTTC. Translated, it gives CASRISGQGIIPYEQYF.

The chain couples TRBV11-2 to TRBJ2-2; D gene ambiguous. CDR1 and CDR2 (germline): SGHAT, FQNNGV. The CDR3 covers 15 residues. V shed 5 bases and J shed 1 base, with 11 bases lying between them. CDR3 sequence reads: CASSQTLQNTGELFF. The CDR3 bases are TGTGCCAGCAGCCAGACTCTACAGAACACCGGGGAGCTGTTTTTT.

The chain recombines TRBV19 with TRBJ2-6, with D possibly TRBD1 on 5 matching bases. V was trimmed by 5 bases and J by 0 bases, leaving 11 bases between them. In germline, CDR1 is LNHDA, CDR2 SQIVND (reference sequence). This CDR3 spans 16 amino acids. The CDR3 region is CASSQRTPSGANVLTF. In DNA, the CDR3 is TGTGCCAGTAGTCAAAGGACACCCTCTGGGGCCAACGTCCTGACTTTC. Looking up the rest from reference TRBV19 and TRBJ2-6 gives the full variable domain: DGGITQSPKYLFRKEGQNVTLSCEQNLNHDAMYWYRQDPGQGLRLIYYSQIVNDFQKGDIAEGYSVSREKKESFPLTVTSAQKNPTAFYLCASSQRTPSGANVLTFGAGSRLTVL.

CDR3 protein: CASSLGILAGEADTQYF. In DNA form, the CDR3 reads TGTGCCAGCAGCTTAGGTATACTAGCGGGAGAAGCAGATACGCAGTATTTT. V and J are TRBV11-2 and TRBJ2-3; 11 nucleotides match TRBD2. Per germline, CDR1 SGHAT and CDR2 FQNNGV. V was pared by 1 base and J by 4 bases, with 7 bases of the junction left unmatched. This CDR3 region has 17 residues.

V gene TRBV10-3 combines with J gene TRBJ1-1; D is possibly TRBD1 (5 bases). V lost 4 bases to trimming and J lost 4 bases, with 7 bases between them. The CDR3 is 12 amino acids. Germline V CDR1 and CDR2: ENHRY, SYGVKD. CDR3: CAISAGGTEAFF. The CDR3 region has the DNA TGTGCCATCAGTGCCGGGGGCACTGAAGCTTTCTTT.

The sample holds many counts of this clone. The rearrangement joins TRBV7-9 to TRBJ2-2; 7 nucleotides line up with TRBD1. The germline V gene has CDR1 SEHNR and CDR2 FQNEAQ (reference sequence). Trimming at V came to 2 bases and at J to 2 bases, leaving 5 bases not matched to a gene. There are 16 residues in the CDR3. The CDR3: CASSLTGAFNTGELFF. CDR3 coding DNA: TGTGCCAGCAGCTTAACAGGGGCCTTCAACACCGGGGAGCTGTTTTTT.